The 24 T cell receptor beta chains presented below share a single source sample, sequenced in a study of blood T cell repertoires in COVID-19. The repertoire was sequenced with immunoSEQ multiplex PCR; TCRdb's copy has only in-frame clones and lacks some. The sample includes 270,000 or so clones, more than 85% of them seen just once. Sequenced material: PBMCs or T cells enriched from blood (not recorded which). The receptor source for this set is a man aged 35 to 55 who had been exposed to COVID-19.

The J gene is TRBJ2-7, the V gene TRBV7-9; maybe TRBD1 (6 bases). The V end was cut by 3 bases, the J end by 3 bases, with 21 bases between. Germline assignment: CDR1 SEHNR and CDR2 FQNEAQ (reference sequence). This CDR3 spans 17 amino acids. The chain's CDR3 is CASSFNIQGMGIYEQYF. CDR3 bases: TGTGCCAGCAGCTTCAATATACAGGGAATGGGGATCTACGAGCAGTACTTC.

The chain combines TRBV6-5 with TRBJ1-1; 7 nucleotides agree with TRBD1. The CDR3 covers 14 residues. CDR1 and CDR2 (germline): MNHEY, SVGAGI. The V segment lost 2 bases and the J segment 5 bases; nucleotides outside the gene matches: 5. The CDR3 bases are TGTGCCAGCAGTTACACAGGGGATGGAACTGAAGCTTTCTTT. Translation: CASSYTGDGTEAFF.

The chain employs TRBV7-9 and TRBJ2-5; weak D call: TRBD1 (6 bases). Trimming took off 2 bases at V and 5 bases at J, with 15 bases between the two ends. Germline CDR1 reads SEHNR; CDR2 reads FQNEAQ (reference sequence). The CDR3 covers 15 residues. The DNA for the CDR3 is TGTGCCAGCAGCTTAAATCAGGGGTTAGGGGAGACCCAGTACTTC. Translation: CASSLNQGLGETQYF.

J is TRBJ2-7 and V is TRBV28, with TRBD1 identical over 7 bases. After removal of 5 bases from V and 4 bases from J, the junction contained 11 bases not matched to a gene. The CDR3 sequence is 15 residues long. Per germline, CDR1 MDHEN and CDR2 SYDVKM. The CDR3 DNA reads as TGTGCCAGCAGTCCTACGAACAGGGGAACGTACGAGCAGTACTTC. This translates into CASSPTNRGTYEQYF. The full variable domain, completed using reference TRBV28 and TRBJ2-7, is DVKVTQSSRYLVKRTGEKVFLECVQDMDHENMFWYRQDPGLGLRLIYFSYDVKMKEKGDIPEGYSVSREKKERFSLILESASTNQTSMYLCASSPTNRGTYEQYFGPGTRLTVT.

V usage is TRBV29-1 and J usage is TRBJ2-3; no clear D gene. Germline CDR1 and CDR2: SQVTM and ANQGSEA. This CDR3 has 16 residues. Deletions cut 1 base from V and 1 base from J, with 15 bases between. The CDR3 nucleotides read TGCAGCGTTGAAGGATCCCCGGGTGCGGGCACAGATACGCAGTATTTT. Residues: CSVEGSPGAGTDTQYF.

This chain connects TRBV5-1 to TRBJ2-7, with TRBD1 matching over 9 bases. The CDR3 consists of 14 residues. The junction had 2 bases not matched to a gene; V was cut back by 4 bases and J by 0 bases. Germline V gene lookup returns CDR1 SGHRS and CDR2 YFSETQ. DNA for the CDR3: TGCGCCAGCAGCCGGGACAGGGCCTCCTACGAGCAGTACTTC. This encodes CASSRDRASYEQYF.

The chain has TRBV5-1 and TRBJ1-1; D is possibly TRBD1 (5 bases). Per germline, CDR1 SGHRS and CDR2 YFSETQ. Between the trimmed V and J ends, which lost 6 bases and 4 bases, there was a span of 13 bases. The CDR3 consists of 13 residues. CDR3 in amino acids: CASTTGGSTEAFF. CDR3 nucleotides: TGCGCCAGCACCACCGGGGGGAGCACTGAAGCTTTCTTT.

V and J are TRBV3-1 (or the pseudogene TRBV3-2) and TRBJ2-1; 8 bases line up with TRBD2. The CDR3 spans 18 residues. The V gene's germline CDR1 is LGHDT and CDR2 YNNKEL (reference sequence). J gave up 9 bases and V 2 bases, and 18 bases lay outside the gene matches. CDR3 loop: CASSQKSSGLAGLGEQFF. The CDR3 region has the DNA TGTGCCAGCAGCCAAAAGAGTAGCGGACTAGCAGGATTGGGTGAGCAGTTCTTC.

The chain employs TRBV27 and TRBJ1-3; the D gene is possibly TRBD1 (5 bases). The CDR3 length is 15 residues. The germline gives CDR1 MNHEY, CDR2 SMNVEV (reference sequence). V lost 6 bases and J 0 bases, leaving 12 bases between the germline ends. In DNA, the CDR3 is TGTGCCAGCAGGCGGGACCGAAGCTCTGGAAACACCATATATTTT. This sequence encodes CASRRDRSSGNTIYF.

The rearrangement uses TRBV27 and TRBJ2-1; 15 positions match TRBD2. Per germline, CDR1 MNHEY and CDR2 SMNVEV (reference sequence). The J segment lost 7 bases and the V segment lost 6 bases, leaving 16 bases of the junction unmatched. This CDR3 is built from 19 residues. The CDR3 coding sequence is TGTGCCAGCAGAACCCTATGGACTAGCGGGAGGGTTGGGTGGAATGAGCAGTTCTTC. Protein product: CASRTLWTSGRVGWNEQFF.

The chain uses TRBV19 and TRBJ2-7; D remains ambiguous. Germline CDR1 reads LNHDA; CDR2 reads SQIVND (reference sequence). Trimming left V 1 base short and J 2 bases short, with 9 bases between. CDR3 size: 14 residues. The CDR3 is CASSIGARTYEQYF. The CDR3 DNA is TGTGCCAGTAGTATAGGGGCCAGAACCTACGAGCAGTACTTC.

The chain links TRBV4-1 to TRBJ1-2, with 7 bases aligning to TRBD1. J lost 3 bases, V lost 2 bases, and 6 bases had no gene match. Germline-derived CDR1 and CDR2 are MGHRA and YSYEKL. The CDR3 is made up of 15 amino acids. CDR3 nucleotide sequence: TGCGCCAGCAGCCAATCAACAGGGGCCGACTATGGCTACACCTTC. Translation: CASSQSTGADYGYTF.

This chain uses TRBV7-9 with TRBJ2-7; D is perhaps TRBD1 (5 bases). The CDR3 is made up of 12 amino acids. Germline V gives CDR1 SEHNR, CDR2 FQNEAQ (reference sequence). V was clipped by 4 bases and J by 6 bases, with 10 bases between them. CDR3 nucleotide sequence: TGTGCCAGCAGCTCATCAGGGCTCGAGCAGTACTTC. Protein sequence: CASSSSGLEQYF. The whole variable domain, filled in from reference TRBV7-9 and TRBJ2-7, reads DTGVSQNPRHKITKRGQNVTFRCDPISEHNRLYWYRQTLGQGPEFLTYFQNEAQLEKSRLLSDRFSAERPKGSFSTLEIQRTEQGDSAMYLCASSSSGLEQYFGPGTRLTVT.

This chain uses TRBV9 with TRBJ2-7; D gene ambiguous. Deletions cut 2 bases from V and 2 bases from J, with 11 bases between. The length of the CDR3 is 14 residues. Per germline, CDR1 SGDLS and CDR2 YYNGEE. The CDR3 loop is CASSVAGFTYEQYF. The CDR3 nucleotides are TGTGCCAGCAGCGTCGCCGGGTTCACCTACGAGCAGTACTTC.

V and J are TRBV6-4 and TRBJ1-2, with D perhaps matching TRBD1 (5 bases). This CDR3 is built from 14 residues. V shed 5 bases and J shed 4 bases, with 14 bases lying between them. CDR1 MRHNA and CDR2 SNTAGT come from the germline V gene. The CDR3 bases are TGTGCCAGCAGTCCGGGATTGGGGGGCTATGGCTACACCTTC. Encoded protein: CASSPGLGGYGYTF.

CDR3: CASSVGLARIIANTGELFF. The CDR3 bases are TGTGCCAGCAGCGTTGGACTAGCGAGAATTATCGCGAACACCGGGGAGCTGTTTTTT. The chain employs TRBV9 and TRBJ2-2, with 9 bases that match TRBD2. J gave up 0 bases and V 2 bases, and 11 bases lay outside the gene matches. This CDR3 has 19 amino acids. Germline CDR1 SGDLS, CDR2 YYNGEE.

V usage is TRBV10-3 and J usage is TRBJ1-1; TRBD1 is a possible D gene (6 bases). Trimming left V 2 bases short and J 1 base short, with 23 bases between. Germline V CDR1 and CDR2: ENHRY, SYGVKD. The CDR3 covers 19 residues. DNA of the CDR3: TGTGCCATCAGTGAGACCCTTTTCGGAGGGGGGGCGCGGAACACTGAAGCTTTCTTT. This translates into CAISETLFGGGARNTEAFF.

The rearrangement links TRBV5-4 to TRBJ1-2, with 8 nucleotides matching TRBD1. The CDR3 has 14 amino acids. The germline V gene has CDR1 SGHNT and CDR2 YYREEE (reference sequence). The V segment lost 4 bases and the J segment 3 bases; nucleotides outside the gene matches: 5. The CDR3 DNA follows: TGTGCCAGCAGCCCGACAGGGGACGACTATGGCTACACCTTC. Translation gives CASSPTGDDYGYTF.

The chain joins TRBV13 to TRBJ2-7, with TRBD2 matching over 7 bases. This CDR3 region has 14 residues. Per germline, CDR1 PRHDT and CDR2 FYEKMQ (reference sequence). V lost 5 bases and J lost 6; bases outside the gene matches: 10. CDR3 sequence reads: CASSPRGGPSEQYF. The CDR3 nucleotides read TGTGCCAGCAGCCCAAGGGGAGGGCCTAGCGAGCAGTACTTC.

This chain links TRBV30 with TRBJ2-5; 7 nucleotides line up with TRBD2. The CDR3 is made up of 14 amino acids. V dropped 0 bases and J dropped 2; count of bases not matched to a gene: 3. Germline lookup yields CDR1 GTSNPN and CDR2 SVGIG (reference sequence). CDR3 DNA: TGTGCCTGGAGTGTATCGGGGGGACAAGAGACCCAGTACTTC. Translation gives CAWSVSGGQETQYF.

The rearrangement joins TRBV24-1 to TRBJ2-7; 9 bases line up with TRBD2. This CDR3 has 14 residues. The junction had 5 bases not matched to a gene; V was cut back by 6 bases and J by 3 bases. Looked up from germline, CDR1 is KGHDR and CDR2 is SFDVKD. The DNA for the CDR3 is TGTGCCACCAGTCCTAGCGGGAAGGGCTACGAGCAGTACTTC. As protein: CATSPSGKGYEQYF.

This chain connects TRBV5-1 to TRBJ1-2, with 9 nucleotides matching TRBD1. Germline V lookup: CDR1 SGHRS, CDR2 YFSETQ. J was trimmed by 8 bases and V by 6 bases; bases with no gene match: 5. This CDR3 is built from 12 residues. This CDR3 reads CASTGTGRGYTF. In DNA, the CDR3 is TGCGCCAGCACCGGGACAGGGAGAGGCTACACCTTC. Supplemented by reference TRBV5-1 and TRBJ1-2, the full variable domain reads KAGVTQTPRYLIKTRGQQVTLSCSPISGHRSVSWYQQTPGQGLQFLFEYFSETQRNKGNFPGRFSGRQFSNSRSEMNVSTLELGDSALYLCASTGTGRGYTFGSGTRLTVV.

In its sample, this clone was seen many times. The chain uses TRBV5-1 and TRBJ2-5; 8 bases agree with TRBD2. Trimming at V came to 0 bases and at J to 5 bases, leaving 9 bases not matched to a gene. This CDR3 spans 16 amino acids. Germline assignment: CDR1 SGHRS and CDR2 YFSETQ. This chain's CDR3 is CASSLAPAGAMETQYF. The CDR3 coding sequence is TGCGCCAGCAGCTTGGCGCCAGCGGGAGCTATGGAGACCCAGTACTTC.

The chain uses TRBV1 and TRBJ2-1; the table assigns TRBD2, which was not confirmed against the DNA. TRBV1 is an annotated pseudogene. This CDR3 is built from 16 residues. The CDR3 reads CTSSQDVLAGDNEQFF. The CDR3 coding sequence is TGCACCAGCAGCCAAGATGTACTAGCGGGGGACAATGAGCAGTTCTTC.